This T cell receptor beta chain came from a study of immune evolution from preneoplasia to lung adenocarcinoma. Turning to the study itself: HLA loss of heterozygosity: 7% AIS, about 15% MIA, 30% to 35% ADC, none AAH.

The CDR3 has 13 residues. Germline CDR1 and CDR2: ENHRY and SYGVKD. Trimming took 6 bases from V and 4 from J, leaving 11 bases between them. Profiling relied on immunoSEQ multiplex PCR, and the TCRdb table lists in-frame clones only, not all of them. The sample includes 10,000 or so clones, about four fifths of them seen just once. Macro-dissection enriched premalignant or tumor cells before nucleic acid extraction. The chain links TRBV10-3 to TRBJ2-3; no definite D call. Sequencing used FFPE minimally invasive lung adenocarcinoma tissue. This sequence originates from a person aged 70 to 85 with lung adenocarcinoma. Some clones in this sample may be carry-over from other donors' samples. Written as DNA, the CDR3 is TGTGCCATCAGGGAATCTAGTCCAGATACGCAGTATTTT. Translated, it gives CAIRESSPDTQYF.